The 11 T cell receptor beta chains reported below all come from one sample, sequenced in a study of blood T cells in healthy people across ages. A second PCR of roughly 6 to 12 cycles used a sample-barcoded 5' primer and a J-beta primer mix. Each CDR3 protein gets one entry after TCRdb re-called the 5' RACE reads with MiXCR. The sample consists of approximately 800,000 distinct CDR3 sequences, 35% to 40% of them appearing once. The sequenced sample consisted of blood. These receptors came from a man aged 18-30 years in good health.

This clonotype was recorded at least ten times. The V call is TRBV6-6, the J call TRBJ2-1; no clear D gene. The V end lost 2 bases, the J end lost 0 bases, and 8 bases lay between the germline ends. Germline lookup yields CDR1 MNHNY and CDR2 SVGAGI (reference sequence). There are 15 residues in the CDR3. The CDR3 sequence: CASSYRVSSYNEQFF. The CDR3 DNA reads TGTGCCAGCAGTTACAGGGTGAGCTCCTACAATGAGCAGTTCTTC.

This clonotype was recorded at least ten times. The chain has TRBV12-3 or TRBV12-4 and TRBJ2-3; D is undetermined. V lost 4 bases and J lost 0, with 14 bases in between. CDR3 size: 16 residues. CDR3 sequence: CASSSPADPSTDTQYF. The CDR3 DNA sequence: TGTGCCAGCAGTTCCCCAGCAGATCCTAGCACAGATACGCAGTATTTT.

The chain recombines TRBV29-1 with TRBJ1-2, with 8 positions matching TRBD1. The CDR3 extends over 12 amino acids. The V and J ends lost 2 bases and 8 bases, in that order; junction bases with no gene match: 4. CDR1 and CDR2 from the germline V gene are SQVTM and ANQGSEA. CDR3: CSVEQGARGYTF. CDR3 nucleotides: TGCAGCGTTGAACAGGGGGCGCGGGGCTACACCTTC.

The genes are TRBV20-1 and TRBJ1-4; D is unresolved. CDR1 is DFQATT, CDR2 SNEGSKA, per germline (reference sequence). The CDR3 is made up of 15 amino acids. The V end was cut by 0 bases, the J end by 8 bases, with 16 bases between. CDR3 nucleotide sequence: TGCAGTGCTAGAGAGTGGCCGGGAAGGCGAGAAAAACTGTTTTTT. This translates into CSAREWPGRREKLFF.

This clonotype was recorded once. This chain links TRBV29-1 with TRBJ1-2; 10 positions match TRBD1. The ends lost 5 bases at V and 0 bases at J; junction bases unmatched: 3. Germline CDR1 and CDR2: SQVTM and ANQGSEA. The CDR3 covers 14 residues. The CDR3 region has the DNA TGCAGCGTTACTGACAGGGGGCCTAACTATGGCTACACCTTC. Residues: CSVTDRGPNYGYTF.

The chain carries TRBV21-1 and TRBJ2-3; TRBD1 is the table's D call, not checked against the DNA. TRBV21-1 is classified as a pseudogene. This CDR3 comprises 15 residues. CDR3 nucleotide sequence: TGTGCCAGCAGCAGTGGACAGCAGTGCACAGATACGCAGTATTTT. As protein: CASSSGQQCTDTQYF.

This clonotype was counted a few times. Just one base apart from a much larger clone, this may be a read error. The chain has TRBV7-2 and TRBJ1-5; D ambiguous. The CDR3 spans 12 residues. The germline V gene has CDR1 SGHTA and CDR2 FQGNSA. V was cut by 1 base and J by 6 bases, with 4 bases left in between. The CDR3 DNA sequence: TGTGCCAGCAGCTTAGGGATTCAGCCCCAGCATTTT. Its protein is CASSLGIQPQHF.

A remark on this clonotype: This may come from a read error, since a much larger clone is one base off. The chain links TRBV20-1 to TRBJ2-3, with 11 positions matching TRBD2. The CDR3 runs to 17 residues. Germline CDR1 reads DFQATT; CDR2 reads SNEGSKA (reference sequence). The CDR3 DNA is TGCAGTACTAGAGATTGGAGACTAGCGGGGAGTACAGATACGCAGTATTTT. Translation: CSTRDWRLAGSTDTQYF.

V and J are TRBV12-3 or TRBV12-4 and TRBJ2-4; D unresolved. V was pared by 6 bases and J by 0 bases, with 12 bases between. There are 15 residues in the CDR3. Here the CDR3 reads CASSQRLIAKNIQYF. The CDR3 coding sequence is TGTGCCAGCAGCCAGAGGCTAATAGCCAAAAACATTCAGTACTTC.

In its sample, this clonotype was seen a few times. V and J are TRBV20-1 and TRBJ1-4; D gene ambiguous. The germline V and J ends were trimmed by 0 bases and 8 bases, with 4 bases remaining between them. The CDR3 spans 11 residues. Germline V gene lookup returns CDR1 DFQATT and CDR2 SNEGSKA (reference sequence). CDR3 protein: CSAREEEKLFF. Written as DNA, the CDR3 is TGCAGTGCTAGAGAGGAGGAAAAACTGTTTTTT.

The chain links TRBV19 to TRBJ1-1; D not resolved. CDR1 is LNHDA, CDR2 SQIVND, per germline (reference sequence). V lost 1 base and J 3 bases, leaving 15 bases between the germline ends. This CDR3 region has 16 residues. For the CDR3, the DNA is TGTGCCAGTAGTATAGCCGCGGGTTGGGCGGACACTGAAGCTTTCTTT. Translating gives CASSIAAGWADTEAFF. Full variable domain (remainder filled in from reference TRBV19 and TRBJ1-1): DGGITQSPKYLFRKEGQNVTLSCEQNLNHDAMYWYRQDPGQGLRLIYYSQIVNDFQKGDIAEGYSVSREKKESFPLTVTSAQKNPTAFYLCASSIAAGWADTEAFFGQGTRLTVV.